Each of the 29 T cell receptor beta chains below was sequenced from the same sample in a study of CD8+CD57+ T cells in acquired aplastic anemia. Template material for TCR beta VDJ and CDR3 profiling consisted of genomic DNA. MiXCR was run by TCRdb on the reads, yielding one entry per CDR3 protein. The sample records just over 450,000 distinct CDR3 sequences, more than 25% being singletons. Patients chosen for sequencing had CD8+CD57+ cells that had expanded, as shown by flow cytometry. Sample: sorted CD4+, CD8+, or CD8+CD57+ T cells (not recorded which) from PBMCs. All receptors come from a human donor with aplastic anemia.

The rearrangement links TRBV7-9 to TRBJ1-5; D is unresolved. The V and J ends lost 6 bases and 3 bases respectively, with 15 bases between them. Germline V CDR1 and CDR2: SEHNR, FQNEAQ (reference sequence). CDR3 length: 15 amino acids. This CDR3 is CASSSGEGPNQPQHF. The CDR3 coding sequence is TGTGCCAGCAGTTCTGGGGAGGGTCCCAATCAGCCCCAGCATTTT.

V is TRBV7-3 and J is TRBJ2-1; a possible D gene is TRBD2 (5 bases). The CDR3 spans 14 residues. The germline CDR1 and CDR2 sequences are SGHTA and FQGTGA. Deletions cut 5 bases from V and 5 bases from J, with 13 bases between. The CDR3, as DNA: TGTGCCAGCAGCACACTAGGACCAGACAATGAGCAGTTCTTC. Translation gives CASSTLGPDNEQFF.

Points on this clonotype: A much larger clone lies a single base off, so this may be a read error. The CDR3 nucleotides are TGTGCCTGCAGCCCAGGGGTTCAGCCCCAGCATTTT. Translating it yields CACSPGVQPQHF. This rearrangement joins TRBV12-3 or TRBV12-4 to TRBJ1-5, with D maybe TRBD1 (6 bases). The length of the CDR3 is 12 residues.

This clonotype was detected many times. The rearrangement uses TRBV6-5 and TRBJ1-5; no clear D gene. The V end was cut by 4 bases, the J end by 3 bases, with 10 bases between. The V gene's germline CDR1 is MNHEY and CDR2 SVGAGI. The CDR3 is 14 residues long. The CDR3 loop reads CASSSRTANQPQHF. CDR3 in DNA: TGTGCCAGCAGTTCGAGGACGGCCAATCAGCCCCAGCATTTT.

Only one count was recorded for this clonotype. The chain uses TRBV25-1 and TRBJ2-7, with TRBD2 identical over 8 bases. The CDR3 totals 15 residues. V gave up 4 bases and J gave up 6 bases; unmatched junction bases: 11. Germline loops: CDR1 MGHDK, CDR2 SYGVNS. In DNA, the CDR3 is TGTGCCAGCAGTGTAACTAGCGGCCCCCTCGGCGAGCAGTACTTC. Encoded protein: CASSVTSGPLGEQYF.

For this clonotype: One junction end does not reproduce the germline sequence, and a read error may be involved. The V and J genes are TRBV15 and TRBJ2-7; D remains unclear. The germline V gene encodes CDR1 LNHNV and CDR2 YYDKDF (reference sequence). The CDR3 covers 15 residues. This chain's CDR3 is CAASSSRTGSYEQYF. The CDR3 nucleotides read TGTGCCGCCAGCAGCTCCCGGACGGGTTCCTACGAGCAGTACTTC.

This clonotype came up once. The rearrangement uses TRBV12-1 and TRBJ1-1. TRBV12-1 is marked as a pseudogene. CDR3 length: 12 residues. This CDR3 reads CASSFKRTEAFF. CDR3 in DNA: TGTGCCAGCAGCTTTAAACGGACGGAAGCTTTCTTT.

The rearrangement joins TRBV11-1 to TRBJ2-3, with TRBD2 matching over 9 bases. CDR1 and CDR2 from the germline V gene are SGHAT and FQDESV (reference sequence). J lost 6 bases, V lost 3 bases, and 7 bases had no gene match. The CDR3 covers 15 residues. Here the CDR3 reads CASSLRGGASDTQYF. The CDR3 DNA sequence: TGTGCCAGCAGCTTGCGCGGGGGGGCCTCTGATACGCAGTATTTT.

At least ten counts were recorded for this clonotype. This chain connects TRBV11-2 to TRBJ2-3; D is uncertain. Germline CDR1 reads SGHAT; CDR2 reads FQNNGV. V was shortened by 1 base and J by 2 bases, with 10 bases between the two germline ends. CDR3 length equals 15 residues. The DNA of the CDR3 is TGTGCCAGCAGCTTAGGCCCCGTACCCACAGATACGCAGTATTTT. Its protein is CASSLGPVPTDTQYF.

V usage is TRBV5-6 and J usage is TRBJ1-2; no clear D gene. CDR1 and CDR2 from the germline V gene are SGHDT and YYEEEE. V lost 0 bases to trimming and J lost 6 bases, with 18 bases between them. The CDR3 is 16 residues long. In nucleotides, the CDR3 is TGTGCCAGCAGCTTGGACGGACTTTACTCTGTGGATGGCTACACCTTC. Translated, it gives CASSLDGLYSVDGYTF.

This clonotype was picked up a small number of times. The chain has TRBV5-1 and TRBJ2-2, with 15 positions matching TRBD2. V was clipped by 3 bases and J by 5 bases; unmatched bases: 5. Per germline, CDR1 SGHRS and CDR2 YFSETQ. CDR3 length equals 17 residues. CDR3 nucleotide sequence: TGCGCCAGCAGCTACCTGGGACTAGCGGGGGGAACCGGGGAGCTGTTTTTT. Amino acids: CASSYLGLAGGTGELFF.

This clonotype has a handful of counts. This chain's CDR3 is CASSATGTGNQPQHF. The CDR3 bases are TGTGCCAGCAGTGCGACCGGGACAGGGAATCAGCCCCAGCATTTT. The rearrangement joins TRBV6-1 to TRBJ1-5, with TRBD1 matching 9 bases. V trimming: 4 bases; J trimming: 4 bases; junction bases outside the gene matches: 5. Germline values: CDR1 MNHNS, CDR2 SASEGT. This CDR3 contains 15 residues.

This clonotype was seen many times. The genes are TRBV24-1 and TRBJ1-1; the match to TRBD1 covers 9 bases. Germline lookup yields CDR1 KGHDR and CDR2 SFDVKD. V gave up 3 bases and J gave up 5 bases; unmatched junction bases: 9. The CDR3 has 16 residues. CDR3 amino acids: CATSDGPGQGRTEAFF. As DNA, the CDR3 is TGTGCCACCAGTGATGGGCCGGGACAGGGAAGAACTGAAGCTTTCTTT.

In its sample, this clonotype was seen a few times. This chain joins TRBV6-2 or TRBV6-3 and TRBJ2-3; D is ambiguous. This CDR3 has 12 residues. V was pared by 4 bases and J by 4 bases, with 6 bases between. Germline CDR1 and CDR2: MNHEY and SVGEGT. CDR3 sequence reads: CASSSEADTQYF. The CDR3 coding sequence is TGTGCCAGCAGTTCCGAAGCAGATACGCAGTATTTT.

The chain uses TRBV30 and TRBJ1-6, with no clear D. The V gene lost 0 bases and the J gene lost 7 bases, with 16 bases spanning the gap. Germline CDR1 is GTSNPN and CDR2 is SVGIG (reference sequence). This CDR3 spans 16 amino acids. Here the CDR3 DNA reads TGTGCCTGGAGTGTACTGGGTCTGGGAGTCAATTCACCCCTCCACTTT. Its translation is CAWSVLGLGVNSPLHF.

The V gene is TRBV19, the J gene TRBJ2-5; 8 bases align to TRBD2. After removal of 4 bases from V and 4 bases from J, the junction contained 14 bases not matched to a gene. The CDR3 runs 17 residues. Germline V gives CDR1 LNHDA, CDR2 SQIVND (reference sequence). The CDR3 region has the DNA TGTGCCAGTAGTACCACCGGACTAGCCCTTTTCCCAGAGACCCAGTACTTC. As protein: CASSTTGLALFPETQYF. Filled out from reference TRBV19 and TRBJ2-5, the complete variable domain reads DGGITQSPKYLFRKEGQNVTLSCEQNLNHDAMYWYRQDPGQGLRLIYYSQIVNDFQKGDIAEGYSVSREKKESFPLTVTSAQKNPTAFYLCASSTTGLALFPETQYFGPGTRLLVL.

This clonotype was seen only a few times. This could be a read error, since a much larger clone is one nucleotide away. The V gene is TRBV7-9, the J gene TRBJ1-2, with D uncertain. This CDR3 spans 13 amino acids. Germline CDR1 reads SEHNR; CDR2 reads FQNEAQ (reference sequence). V was shortened by 1 base and J by 6 bases, with 9 bases between the two germline ends. DNA of the CDR3: TGTGCCAGCAGCTTAGGAGGGATCAATGGCTACACCTTC. It encodes CASSLGGINGYTF. Together with reference TRBV7-9 and TRBJ1-2, the CDR3 gives the full variable domain: DTGVSQNPRHKITKRGQNVTFRCDPISEHNRLYWYRQTLGQGPEFLTYFQNEAQLEKSRLLSDRFSAERPKGSFSTLEIQRTEQGDSAMYLCASSLGGINGYTFGSGTRLTVV.

This clonotype was counted ten times or more. At one end, the junction sequence differs from germline, possibly due to a read error. The chain links TRBV2 to TRBJ1-2, with D perhaps matching TRBD1 (5 bases). Germline V gene lookup returns CDR1 SNHLY and CDR2 FYNNEI. The CDR3 loop spans 10 amino acids. In DNA form, the CDR3 reads TGTGCCAGCAGTGTACAGGAGGCGCTTTTC. It translates to CASSVQEALF.

Only a few counts were recorded for this clonotype. This chain joins TRBV4-1 and TRBJ2-5; D may be TRBD2 (6 bases). Trimming cost V 0 bases and J 11 bases, with 13 bases left between them. Germline CDR1 is MGHRA and CDR2 is YSYEKL. The length of the CDR3 is 13 residues. The DNA of the CDR3 is TGCGCCAGCAGCCAAGATCCTGGCGGGAATCAGTACTTC. This codes for CASSQDPGGNQYF.

The rearrangement links TRBV6-1 to TRBJ1-5; TRBD1 agrees at 8 bases. The V and J ends lost 2 bases and 13 bases, in that order; junction bases with no gene match: 16. Germline values: CDR1 MNHNS, CDR2 SASEGT. This CDR3 has 16 amino acids. Here the CDR3 reads CASSELVGSEQGAQHF. DNA for the CDR3: TGTGCCAGCAGTGAACTTGTAGGGTCAGAGCAGGGGGCTCAGCATTTT.

This clonotype was found many times. The chain couples TRBV14 to TRBJ2-7; TRBD1 matches 7 bases. Trimming cost V 4 bases and J 5 bases; bases outside gene matches: 8. This CDR3 is 14 amino acids long. Germline-derived CDR1 and CDR2 are SGHDN and FVKESK. The CDR3 bases are TGTGCCAGCAGCCCCTTAGGACAGGCCCACGAGCAGTACTTC. Translating gives CASSPLGQAHEQYF.

In this sample, this clonotype turned up once. The V and J genes are TRBV15 and TRBJ1-6; possibly TRBD1 for D (6 bases). The CDR3 covers 16 residues. From germline, CDR1 is LNHNV and CDR2 YYDKDF (reference sequence). V was cut by 3 bases and J by 4 bases, with 13 bases left in between. CDR3: CATSSYSTGYNSPLHF. The DNA for the CDR3 is TGTGCCACCAGCAGTTACTCAACAGGGTATAATTCACCCCTCCACTTT. Supplemented by reference TRBV15 and TRBJ1-6, the full variable domain reads DAMVIQNPRYQVTQFGKPVTLSCSQTLNHNVMYWYQQKSSQAPKLLFHYYDKDFNNEADTPDNFQSRRPNTSFCFLDIRSPGLGDTAMYLCATSSYSTGYNSPLHFGNGTRLTVT.

This clonotype was seen once. This rearrangement joins TRBV19 to TRBJ1-4; tentative D call: TRBD1 (5 bases). The CDR3 runs 16 residues. CDR1 and CDR2 (germline): LNHDA, SQIVND (reference sequence). Trimming left V 4 bases short and J 10 bases short, with 22 bases between. The CDR3 loop is CASSTDSTTPLGKLFF. CDR3 sequence (DNA): TGTGCCAGTAGTACCGACAGTACCACCCCCCTGGGAAAACTGTTTTTT. The full variable domain, completed using reference TRBV19 and TRBJ1-4, is DGGITQSPKYLFRKEGQNVTLSCEQNLNHDAMYWYRQDPGQGLRLIYYSQIVNDFQKGDIAEGYSVSREKKESFPLTVTSAQKNPTAFYLCASSTDSTTPLGKLFFGSGTQLSVL.

This chain links TRBV12-3 or TRBV12-4 with TRBJ1-4; D gene uncertain. This CDR3 comprises 16 residues. V was trimmed by 1 base and J by 4 bases, leaving 13 bases between them. CDR3 sequence reads: CASSLDRNMNNEKLFF. For the CDR3, the DNA is TGTGCCAGCAGTTTAGACCGTAACATGAATAATGAAAAACTGTTTTTT.

This clonotype was counted many times. The chain carries TRBV7-8 and TRBJ1-2; no reliable D call. The germline V gene has CDR1 SGHVS and CDR2 FQNEAQ. V was clipped by 2 bases and J by 3 bases, with 10 bases between them. CDR3 length: 14 amino acids. The DNA for the CDR3 is TGTGCCAGCAGCTTATTCTCAGGATACTATGGCTACACCTTC. It yields the protein CASSLFSGYYGYTF.

This clonotype was seen at least ten times. The rearrangement joins TRBV7-4 to TRBJ1-6; perhaps TRBD1 as D (5 bases). V lost 2 bases to trimming and J lost 9 bases, with 14 bases between them. Germline assignment: CDR1 SGHVT and CDR2 SQSDAQ. The CDR3 extends over 15 amino acids. The CDR3 reads CASSLQGTPGSPLHF. The CDR3 DNA reads TGTGCCAGCAGCTTACAAGGGACCCCGGGTTCACCCCTCCACTTT.

The chain recombines TRBV24-1 with TRBJ2-5; D could derive from TRBD1 or TRBD2 (5 bases each). The V gene's germline CDR1 is KGHDR and CDR2 SFDVKD. V was trimmed by 10 bases and J by 1 base, leaving 12 bases between them. The CDR3 is 13 amino acids. CDR3 DNA: TGTGCCACAGCCGGGGCAAGCCAAGAGACCCAGTACTTC. Amino acids: CATAGASQETQYF.

The chain uses TRBV10-3 and TRBJ2-7, with D perhaps TRBD2 (5 bases). Germline V gives CDR1 ENHRY, CDR2 SYGVKD. V lost 6 bases and J lost 0, with 9 bases in between. There are 13 residues in the CDR3. The CDR3 here is CAIRLGSSYEQYF. In DNA form, the CDR3 reads TGTGCCATCAGGCTAGGGAGCTCCTACGAGCAGTACTTC.

This clonotype showed up many times. The V and J genes are TRBV11-2 and TRBJ2-7, with 7 bases identical to TRBD1. Germline values: CDR1 SGHAT, CDR2 FQNNGV. This CDR3 has 16 amino acids. J lost 2 bases, V lost 0 bases, and 7 bases had no gene match. The CDR3, as DNA: TGTGCCAGCAGCTTAGAAGGGACAGCGAACGCCTACGAGCAGTACTTC. Residues: CASSLEGTANAYEQYF. Together with reference TRBV11-2 and TRBJ2-7, the CDR3 gives the full variable domain: EAGVAQSPRYKIIEKRQSVAFWCNPISGHATLYWYQQILGQGPKLLIQFQNNGVVDDSQLPKDRFSAERLKGVDSTLKIQPAKLEDSAVYLCASSLEGTANAYEQYFGPGTRLTVT.